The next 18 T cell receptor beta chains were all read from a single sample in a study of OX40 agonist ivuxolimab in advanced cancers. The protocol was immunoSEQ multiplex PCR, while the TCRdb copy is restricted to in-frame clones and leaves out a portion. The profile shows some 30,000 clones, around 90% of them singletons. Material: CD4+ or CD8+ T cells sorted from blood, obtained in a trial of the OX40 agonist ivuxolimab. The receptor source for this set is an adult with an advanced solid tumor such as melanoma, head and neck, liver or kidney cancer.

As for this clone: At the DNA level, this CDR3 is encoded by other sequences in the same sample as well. CDR3 protein: CATSSPSREQYF. The CDR3 DNA reads TGTGCCACCAGTAGCCCCTCCCGCGAGCAGTACTTC. This chain uses TRBV15 with TRBJ2-7, with D unresolved. Between the trimmed V and J ends, which lost 6 bases and 6 bases, there was a span of 12 bases. Germline lookup yields CDR1 LNHNV and CDR2 YYDKDF (reference sequence). The CDR3 consists of 12 residues.

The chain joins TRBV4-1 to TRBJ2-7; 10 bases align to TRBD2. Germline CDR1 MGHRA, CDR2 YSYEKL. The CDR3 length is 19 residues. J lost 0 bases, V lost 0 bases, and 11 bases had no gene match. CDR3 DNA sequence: TGCGCCAGCAGCCAAGACCCAGGTTTACTAGCGGGATCCTCCTACGAGCAGTACTTC. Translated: CASSQDPGLLAGSSYEQYF.

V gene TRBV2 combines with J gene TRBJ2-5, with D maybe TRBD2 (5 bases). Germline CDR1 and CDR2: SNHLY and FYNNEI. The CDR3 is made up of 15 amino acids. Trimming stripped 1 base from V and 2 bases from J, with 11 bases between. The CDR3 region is CASSEGPSRQETQYF. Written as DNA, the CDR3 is TGTGCCAGCAGTGAAGGCCCTAGCAGACAAGAGACCCAGTACTTC.

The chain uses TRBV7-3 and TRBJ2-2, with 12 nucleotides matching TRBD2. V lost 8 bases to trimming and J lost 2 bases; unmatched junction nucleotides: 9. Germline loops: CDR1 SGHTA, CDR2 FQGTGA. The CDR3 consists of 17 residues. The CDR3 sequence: CASREGGLAGNTGELFF. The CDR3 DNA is TGTGCCAGCCGAGAGGGAGGACTAGCGGGAAACACCGGGGAGCTGTTTTTT.

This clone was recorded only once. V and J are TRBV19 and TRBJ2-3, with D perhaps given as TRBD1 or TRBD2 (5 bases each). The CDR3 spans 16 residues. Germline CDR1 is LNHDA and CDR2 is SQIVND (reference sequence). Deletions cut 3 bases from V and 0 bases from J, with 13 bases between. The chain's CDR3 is CASSIGAGVSTDTQYF. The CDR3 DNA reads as TGTGCCAGTAGTATCGGGGCTGGAGTAAGCACAGATACGCAGTATTTT.

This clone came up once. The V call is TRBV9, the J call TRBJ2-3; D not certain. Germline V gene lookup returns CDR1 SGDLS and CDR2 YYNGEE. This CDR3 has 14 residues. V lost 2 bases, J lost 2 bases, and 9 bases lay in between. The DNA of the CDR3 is TGTGCCAGCAGCGTGTTTTCGAACACAGATACGCAGTATTTT. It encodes CASSVFSNTDTQYF.

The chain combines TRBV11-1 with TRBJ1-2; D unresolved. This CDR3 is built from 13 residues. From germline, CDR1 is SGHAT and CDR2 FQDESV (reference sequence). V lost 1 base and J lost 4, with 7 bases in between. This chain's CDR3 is CASSLVGFYGYTF. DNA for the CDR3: TGTGCCAGCAGCTTAGTGGGCTTCTATGGCTACACCTTC.

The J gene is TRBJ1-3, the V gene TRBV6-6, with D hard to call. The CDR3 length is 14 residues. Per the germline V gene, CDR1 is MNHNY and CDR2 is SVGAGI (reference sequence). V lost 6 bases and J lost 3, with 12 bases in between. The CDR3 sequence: CASRLGVGGNTIYF. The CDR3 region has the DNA TGTGCCAGCAGGTTGGGAGTCGGTGGAAACACCATATATTTT.

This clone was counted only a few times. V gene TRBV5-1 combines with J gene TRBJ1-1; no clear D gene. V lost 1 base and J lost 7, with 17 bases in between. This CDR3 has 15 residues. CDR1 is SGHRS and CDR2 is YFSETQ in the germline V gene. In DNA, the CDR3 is TGCGCCAGCAGCTTGTGGGATTCAATGTGGCGTGAAGCTTTCTTT. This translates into CASSLWDSMWREAFF.

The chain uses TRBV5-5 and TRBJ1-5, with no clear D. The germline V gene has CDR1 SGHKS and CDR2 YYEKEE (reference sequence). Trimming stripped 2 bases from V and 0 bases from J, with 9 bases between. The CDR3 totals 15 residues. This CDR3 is CASSLRLSSNQPQHF. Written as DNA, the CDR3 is TGTGCCAGCAGCTTACGACTGAGTAGCAATCAGCCCCAGCATTTT.

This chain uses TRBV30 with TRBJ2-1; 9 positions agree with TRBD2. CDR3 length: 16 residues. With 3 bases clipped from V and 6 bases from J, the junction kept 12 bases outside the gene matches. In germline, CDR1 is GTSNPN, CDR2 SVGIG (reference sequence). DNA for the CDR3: TGTGCCTGGAGGTACGGGGCGGGAGGGCCGGGCAATGAGCAGTTCTTC. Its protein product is CAWRYGAGGPGNEQFF.

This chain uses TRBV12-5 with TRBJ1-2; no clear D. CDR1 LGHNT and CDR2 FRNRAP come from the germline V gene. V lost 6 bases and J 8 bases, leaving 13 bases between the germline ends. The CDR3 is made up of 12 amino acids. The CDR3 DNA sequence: TGTGCTAGTGGCAGCAGGCACAGCGGCTACACCTTC. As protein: CASGSRHSGYTF.

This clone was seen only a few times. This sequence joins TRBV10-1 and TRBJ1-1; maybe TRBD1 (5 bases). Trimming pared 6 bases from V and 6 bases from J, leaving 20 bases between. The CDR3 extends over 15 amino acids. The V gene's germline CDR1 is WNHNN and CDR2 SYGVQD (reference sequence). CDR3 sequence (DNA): TGCGCCAGCAGCCCAACCACGGGGCCTGGCGCTGAAGCTTTCTTT. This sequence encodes CASSPTTGPGAEAFF.

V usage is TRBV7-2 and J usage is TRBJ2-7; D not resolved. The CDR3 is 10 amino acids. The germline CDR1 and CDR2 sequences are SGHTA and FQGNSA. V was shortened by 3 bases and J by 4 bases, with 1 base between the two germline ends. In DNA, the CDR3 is TGTGCCAGCAGCTTGTACGAGCAGTACTTC. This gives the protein CASSLYEQYF.

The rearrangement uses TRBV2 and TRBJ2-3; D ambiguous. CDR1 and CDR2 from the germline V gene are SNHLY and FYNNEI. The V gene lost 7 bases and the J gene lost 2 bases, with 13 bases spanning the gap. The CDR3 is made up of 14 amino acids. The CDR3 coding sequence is TGTGCCAGCATTGGATTAGCCCCCACAGATACGCAGTATTTT. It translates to CASIGLAPTDTQYF.

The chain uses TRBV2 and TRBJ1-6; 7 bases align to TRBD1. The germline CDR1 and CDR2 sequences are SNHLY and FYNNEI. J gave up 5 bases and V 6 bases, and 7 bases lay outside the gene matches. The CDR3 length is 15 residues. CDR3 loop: CASRGRGRDNSPLHF. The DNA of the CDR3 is TGTGCCAGCAGAGGCAGGGGGAGGGATAATTCACCCCTCCACTTT.

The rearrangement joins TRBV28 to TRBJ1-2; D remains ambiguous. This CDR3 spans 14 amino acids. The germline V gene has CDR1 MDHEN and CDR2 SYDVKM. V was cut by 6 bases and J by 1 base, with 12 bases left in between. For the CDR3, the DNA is TGTGCCAGCAGGTCATCATTATTTAACTATGGCTACACCTTC. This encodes CASRSSLFNYGYTF.

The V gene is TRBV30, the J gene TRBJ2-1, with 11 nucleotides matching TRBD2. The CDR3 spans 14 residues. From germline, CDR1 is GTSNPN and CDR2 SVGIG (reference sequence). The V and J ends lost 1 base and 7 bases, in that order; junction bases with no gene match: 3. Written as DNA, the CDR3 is TGTGCCTGGAGTGATAGCGGGAGGGTTAATGAGCAGTTCTTC. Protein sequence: CAWSDSGRVNEQFF.